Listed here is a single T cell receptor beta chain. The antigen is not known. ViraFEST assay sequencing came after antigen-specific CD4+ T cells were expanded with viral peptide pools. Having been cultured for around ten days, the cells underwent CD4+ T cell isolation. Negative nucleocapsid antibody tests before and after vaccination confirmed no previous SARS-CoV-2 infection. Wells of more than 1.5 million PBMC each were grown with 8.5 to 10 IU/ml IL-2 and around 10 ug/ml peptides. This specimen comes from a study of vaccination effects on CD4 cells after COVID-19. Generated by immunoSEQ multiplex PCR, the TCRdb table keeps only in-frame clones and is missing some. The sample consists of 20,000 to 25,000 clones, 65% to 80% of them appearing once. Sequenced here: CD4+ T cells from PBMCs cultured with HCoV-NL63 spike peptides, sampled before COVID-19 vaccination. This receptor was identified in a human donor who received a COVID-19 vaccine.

CDR3 in amino acids: CASSFDGNYGYTF. CDR3 bases: TGTGCCAGCAGCTTCGACGGGAACTATGGCTACACCTTC. The rearrangement uses TRBV5-5 and TRBJ1-2; no reliable D call. V lost 2 bases and J lost 2, with 7 bases in between. CDR3 length: 13 residues. From germline, CDR1 is SGHKS and CDR2 YYEKEE (reference sequence).